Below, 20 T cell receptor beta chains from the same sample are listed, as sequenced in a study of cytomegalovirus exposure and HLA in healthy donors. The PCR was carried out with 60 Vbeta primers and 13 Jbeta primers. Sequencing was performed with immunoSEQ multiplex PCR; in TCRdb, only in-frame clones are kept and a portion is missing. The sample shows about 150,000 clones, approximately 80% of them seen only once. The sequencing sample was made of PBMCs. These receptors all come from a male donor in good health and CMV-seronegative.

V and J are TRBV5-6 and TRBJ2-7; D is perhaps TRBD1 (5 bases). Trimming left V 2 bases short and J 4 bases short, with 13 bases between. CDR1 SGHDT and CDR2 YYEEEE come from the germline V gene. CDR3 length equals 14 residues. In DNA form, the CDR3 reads TGTGCCAGCAGCTTAGGCGGCAGGGCTTACGAGCAGTACTTC. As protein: CASSLGGRAYEQYF.

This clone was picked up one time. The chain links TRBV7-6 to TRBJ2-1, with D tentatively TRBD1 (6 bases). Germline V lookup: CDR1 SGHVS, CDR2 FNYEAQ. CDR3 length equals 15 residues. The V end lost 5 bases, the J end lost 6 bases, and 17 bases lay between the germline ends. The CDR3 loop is CASSADRIEGNEQFF. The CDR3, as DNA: TGTGCCAGCAGCGCCGACAGGATCGAGGGCAATGAGCAGTTCTTC.

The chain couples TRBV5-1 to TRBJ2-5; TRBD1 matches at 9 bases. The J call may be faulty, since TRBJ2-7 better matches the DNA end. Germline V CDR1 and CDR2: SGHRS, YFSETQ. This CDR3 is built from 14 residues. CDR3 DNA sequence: TGCGCCAGCAGCCCGGAGGGGACAGGGTACGAGCAGTACTTC. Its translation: CASSPEGTGYEQYF.

Here the CDR3 DNA reads TGTGCCAGCCCTAATGGCTACACCTTC. This codes for CASPNGYTF. The chain recombines TRBV7-9 with TRBJ1-2, with unresolved D. Germline CDR1 reads SEHNR; CDR2 reads FQNEAQ (reference sequence). V lost 8 bases, J lost 6 bases, and 4 bases lay in between. The CDR3 length is 9 residues.

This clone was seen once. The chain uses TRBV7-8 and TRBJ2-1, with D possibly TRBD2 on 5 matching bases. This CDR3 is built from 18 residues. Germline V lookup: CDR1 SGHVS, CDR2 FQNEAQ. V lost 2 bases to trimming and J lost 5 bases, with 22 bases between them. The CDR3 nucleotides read TGTGCCAGCAGCTTAAGGTCGTTCCAGGACTGGTGGGACAATGAGCAGTTCTTC. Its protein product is CASSLRSFQDWWDNEQFF.

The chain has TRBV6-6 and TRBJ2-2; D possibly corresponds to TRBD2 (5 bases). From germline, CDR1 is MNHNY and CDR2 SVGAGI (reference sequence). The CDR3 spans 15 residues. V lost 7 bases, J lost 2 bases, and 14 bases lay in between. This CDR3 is CASTRSSVNTGELFF. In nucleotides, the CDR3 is TGTGCCAGCACCCGGAGTAGCGTTAACACCGGGGAGCTGTTTTTT.

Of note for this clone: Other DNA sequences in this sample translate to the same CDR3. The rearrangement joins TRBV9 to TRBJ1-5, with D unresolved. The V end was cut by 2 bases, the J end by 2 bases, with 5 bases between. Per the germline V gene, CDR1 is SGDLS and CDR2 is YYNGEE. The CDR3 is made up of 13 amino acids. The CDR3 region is CASSVSGNQPQHF. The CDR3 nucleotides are TGTGCCAGCAGCGTGTCCGGCAATCAGCCCCAGCATTTT.

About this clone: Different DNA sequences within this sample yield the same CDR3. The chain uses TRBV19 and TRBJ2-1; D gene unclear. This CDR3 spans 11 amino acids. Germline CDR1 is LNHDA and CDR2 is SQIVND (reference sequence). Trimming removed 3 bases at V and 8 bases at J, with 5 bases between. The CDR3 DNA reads TGTGCCAGTAGTATCCGGGATGAGCAGTTCTTC. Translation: CASSIRDEQFF.

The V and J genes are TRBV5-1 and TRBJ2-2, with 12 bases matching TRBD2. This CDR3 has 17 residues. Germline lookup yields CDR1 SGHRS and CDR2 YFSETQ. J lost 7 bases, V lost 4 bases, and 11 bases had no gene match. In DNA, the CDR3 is TGCGCCAGCAGCGGGACGACTAGCGGGAGTGTAGGCGGGGAGCTGTTTTTT. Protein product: CASSGTTSGSVGGELFF.

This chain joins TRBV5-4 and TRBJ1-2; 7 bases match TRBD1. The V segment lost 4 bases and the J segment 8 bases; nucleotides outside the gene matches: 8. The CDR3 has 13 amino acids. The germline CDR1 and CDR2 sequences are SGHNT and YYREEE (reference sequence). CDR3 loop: CASSPDRVGGYTF. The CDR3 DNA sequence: TGTGCCAGCAGCCCCGACAGGGTAGGAGGCTACACCTTC.

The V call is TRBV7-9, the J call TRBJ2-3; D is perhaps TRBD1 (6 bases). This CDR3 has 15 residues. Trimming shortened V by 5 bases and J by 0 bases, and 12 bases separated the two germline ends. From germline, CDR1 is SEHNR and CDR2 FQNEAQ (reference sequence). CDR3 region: CASSTGTTSTDTQYF. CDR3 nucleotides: TGTGCCAGCAGCACCGGGACAACTAGCACAGATACGCAGTATTTT.

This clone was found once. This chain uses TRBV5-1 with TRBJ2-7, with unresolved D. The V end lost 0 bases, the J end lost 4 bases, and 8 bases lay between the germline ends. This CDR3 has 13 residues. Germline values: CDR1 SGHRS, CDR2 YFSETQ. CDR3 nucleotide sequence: TGCGCCAGCAGCTTGGATCTAGAATACGAGCAGTACTTC. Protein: CASSLDLEYEQYF.

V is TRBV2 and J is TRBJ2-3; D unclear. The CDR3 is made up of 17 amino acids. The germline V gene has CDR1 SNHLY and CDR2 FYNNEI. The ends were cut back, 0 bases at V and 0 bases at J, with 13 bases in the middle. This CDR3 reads CASSEAPGITSTDTQYF. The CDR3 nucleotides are TGTGCCAGCAGTGAAGCGCCAGGAATCACTAGCACAGATACGCAGTATTTT.

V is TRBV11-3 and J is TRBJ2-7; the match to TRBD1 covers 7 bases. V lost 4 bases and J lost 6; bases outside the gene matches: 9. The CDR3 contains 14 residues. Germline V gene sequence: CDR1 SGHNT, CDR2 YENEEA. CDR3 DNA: TGTGCCAGCAGCTCCCGGGACAGCCATGGCGAGCAGTACTTC. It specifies CASSSRDSHGEQYF.

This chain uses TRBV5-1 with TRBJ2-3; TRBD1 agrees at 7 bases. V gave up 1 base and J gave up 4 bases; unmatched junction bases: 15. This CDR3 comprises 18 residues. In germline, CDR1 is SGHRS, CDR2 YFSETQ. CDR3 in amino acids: CASSLKRGSDRDADTQYF. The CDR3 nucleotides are TGCGCCAGCAGCTTGAAAAGGGGGAGCGACAGGGACGCAGATACGCAGTATTTT.

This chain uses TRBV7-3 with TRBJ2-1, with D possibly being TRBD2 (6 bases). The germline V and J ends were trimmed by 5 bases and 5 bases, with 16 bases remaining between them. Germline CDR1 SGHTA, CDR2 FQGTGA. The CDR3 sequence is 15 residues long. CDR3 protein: CASSPEGDWHNEQFF. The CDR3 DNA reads TGTGCCAGCAGCCCCGAAGGGGACTGGCACAATGAGCAGTTCTTC. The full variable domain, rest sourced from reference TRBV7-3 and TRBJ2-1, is GAGVSQTPSNKVTEKGKYVELRCDPISGHTALYWYRQSLGQGPEFLIYFQGTGAADDSGLPNDRFFAVRPEGSVSTLKIQRTERGDSAVYLCASSPEGDWHNEQFFGPGTRLTVL.

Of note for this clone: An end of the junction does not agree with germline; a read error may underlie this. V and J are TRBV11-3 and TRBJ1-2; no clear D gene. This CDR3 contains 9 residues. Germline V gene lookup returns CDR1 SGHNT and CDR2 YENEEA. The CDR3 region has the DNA TGTGCCAGCAGCTCGGGTCGCTCGTTC. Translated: CASSSGRSF.

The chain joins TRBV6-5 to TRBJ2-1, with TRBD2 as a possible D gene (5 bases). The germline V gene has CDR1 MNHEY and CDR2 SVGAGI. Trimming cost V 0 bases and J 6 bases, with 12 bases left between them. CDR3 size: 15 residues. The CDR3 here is CASSYSSGASNEQFF. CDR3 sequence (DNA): TGTGCCAGCAGTTACTCGAGCGGAGCTAGCAATGAGCAGTTCTTC.

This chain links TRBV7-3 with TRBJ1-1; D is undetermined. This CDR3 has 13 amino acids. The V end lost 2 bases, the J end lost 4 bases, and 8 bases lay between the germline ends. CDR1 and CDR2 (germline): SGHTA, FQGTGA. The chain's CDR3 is CASSLDTFTEAFF. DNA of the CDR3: TGTGCCAGCAGCTTAGACACCTTCACTGAAGCTTTCTTT. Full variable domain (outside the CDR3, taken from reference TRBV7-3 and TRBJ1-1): GAGVSQTPSNKVTEKGKYVELRCDPISGHTALYWYRQSLGQGPEFLIYFQGTGAADDSGLPNDRFFAVRPEGSVSTLKIQRTERGDSAVYLCASSLDTFTEAFFGQGTRLTVV.

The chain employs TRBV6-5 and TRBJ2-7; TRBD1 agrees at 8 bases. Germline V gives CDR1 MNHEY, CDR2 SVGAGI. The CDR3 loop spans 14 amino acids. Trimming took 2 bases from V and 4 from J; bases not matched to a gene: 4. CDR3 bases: TGTGCCAGCAGTTACCTGGGACAGGATTACGAGCAGTACTTC. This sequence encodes CASSYLGQDYEQYF.